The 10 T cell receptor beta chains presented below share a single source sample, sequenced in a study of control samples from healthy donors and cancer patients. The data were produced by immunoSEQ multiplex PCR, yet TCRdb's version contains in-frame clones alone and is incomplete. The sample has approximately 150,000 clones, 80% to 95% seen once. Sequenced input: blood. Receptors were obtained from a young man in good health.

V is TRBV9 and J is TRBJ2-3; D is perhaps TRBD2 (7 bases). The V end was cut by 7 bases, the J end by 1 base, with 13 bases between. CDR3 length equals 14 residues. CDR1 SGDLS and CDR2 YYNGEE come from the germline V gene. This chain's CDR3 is CASGGGGRTDTQYF. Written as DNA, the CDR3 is TGTGCCAGCGGAGGCGGGGGCCGCACAGATACGCAGTATTTT.

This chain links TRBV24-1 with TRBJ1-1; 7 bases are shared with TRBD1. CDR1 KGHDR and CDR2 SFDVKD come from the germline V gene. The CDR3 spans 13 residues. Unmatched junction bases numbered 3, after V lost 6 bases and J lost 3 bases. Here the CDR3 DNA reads TGTGCCACCAGTCAGGGGGTACACACTGAAGCTTTCTTT. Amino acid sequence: CATSQGVHTEAFF.

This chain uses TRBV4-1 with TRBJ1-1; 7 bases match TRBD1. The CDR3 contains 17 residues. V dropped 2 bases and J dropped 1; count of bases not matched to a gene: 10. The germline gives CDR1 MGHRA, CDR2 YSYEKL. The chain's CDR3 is CASSQIGRGTSNTEAFF. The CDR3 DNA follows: TGCGCCAGCAGCCAAATTGGCAGGGGGACTTCGAACACTGAAGCTTTCTTT.

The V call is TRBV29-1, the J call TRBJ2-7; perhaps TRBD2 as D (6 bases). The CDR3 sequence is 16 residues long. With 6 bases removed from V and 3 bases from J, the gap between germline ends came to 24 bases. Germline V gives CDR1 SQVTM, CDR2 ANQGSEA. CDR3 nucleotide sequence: TGCAGCGTCGTTGACTACAGGCGGGGTGTAGACTACGAGCAGTACTTC. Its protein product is CSVVDYRRGVDYEQYF.

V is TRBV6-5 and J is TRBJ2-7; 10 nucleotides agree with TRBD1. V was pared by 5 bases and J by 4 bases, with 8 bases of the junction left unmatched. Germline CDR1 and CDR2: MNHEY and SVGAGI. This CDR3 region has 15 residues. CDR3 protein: CASSRTGTGEYEQYF. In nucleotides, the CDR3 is TGTGCCAGCAGTAGAACCGGGACAGGGGAGTACGAGCAGTACTTC.

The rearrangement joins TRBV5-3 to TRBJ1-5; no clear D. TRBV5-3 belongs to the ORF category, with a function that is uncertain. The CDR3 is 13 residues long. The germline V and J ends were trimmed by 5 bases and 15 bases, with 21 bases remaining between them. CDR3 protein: CARRFPPEGCRHF. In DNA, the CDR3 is TGTGCCAGAAGATTCCCCCCGGAGGGATGTAGGCATTTT.

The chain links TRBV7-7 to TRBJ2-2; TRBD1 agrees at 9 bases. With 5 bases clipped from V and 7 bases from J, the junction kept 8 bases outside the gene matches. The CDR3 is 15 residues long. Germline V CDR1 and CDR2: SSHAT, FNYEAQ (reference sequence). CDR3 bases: TGTGCCAGCAGCCAAACAGGGGGCGGTATCGGGGAGCTGTTTTTT. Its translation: CASSQTGGGIGELFF.

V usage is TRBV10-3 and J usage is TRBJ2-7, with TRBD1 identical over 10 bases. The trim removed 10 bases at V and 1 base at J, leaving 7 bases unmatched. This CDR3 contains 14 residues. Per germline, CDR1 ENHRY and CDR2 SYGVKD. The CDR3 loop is CATLGTGESYEQYF. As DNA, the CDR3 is TGTGCCACGCTCGGGACAGGGGAATCCTACGAGCAGTACTTC.

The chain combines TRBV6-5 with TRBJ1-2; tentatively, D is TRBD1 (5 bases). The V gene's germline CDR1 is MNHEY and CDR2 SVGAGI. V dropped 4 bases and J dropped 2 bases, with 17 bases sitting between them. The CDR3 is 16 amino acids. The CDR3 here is CASSFLTGPPNYGYTF. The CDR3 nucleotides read TGTGCCAGCAGTTTCCTCACAGGACCCCCCAACTATGGCTACACCTTC.

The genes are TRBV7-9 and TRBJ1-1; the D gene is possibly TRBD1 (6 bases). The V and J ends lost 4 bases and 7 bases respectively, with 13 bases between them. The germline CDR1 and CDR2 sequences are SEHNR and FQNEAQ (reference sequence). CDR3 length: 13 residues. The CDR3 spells CASSSSGAFEAFF. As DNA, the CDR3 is TGTGCCAGCAGCTCATCAGGGGCGTTTGAAGCTTTCTTT.